The rows below give T cell receptor beta chains drawn from one sample of a study of blood T cell repertoires in COVID-19. Produced via immunoSEQ multiplex PCR; TCRdb's table is partial and in-frame only. The sample lists 100,000 to 150,000 clones, about 85% occurring once. The sample comprised peripheral blood. Every receptor here comes from a woman over 75 with acute or convalescent COVID-19. CDR3s include the opening cysteine and the closing phenylalanine or tryptophan. D genes are given only for firm matches. Size is stated for part of the rows, as once, few or many counts, or as a class when the clone is expanded.

J | D | length | V | size | CDR3 | DNA
TRBJ1-2 | TRBD1 | 12 | TRBV28 | - | CASRDRAEGYTF | TGTGCCAGCAGGGACAGGGCTGAAGGCTACACCTTC
TRBJ1-3 | - | 17 | TRBV5-1 | - | CASSLDPSGAAGNTIYF | TGCGCCAGCAGCTTGGATCCTTCAGGGGCTGCAGGAAACACCATATATTTT
TRBJ2-1 | - | 13 | TRBV14 | - | CASTRGASYEQFF | TGTGCCAGCACTCGGGGGGCCAGTTATGAGCAGTTCTTC
TRBJ2-1 | TRBD2 | 14 | TRBV9 | - | CASSASGGNNEQFF | TGTGCCAGCAGCGCTAGCGGGGGGAACAATGAGCAGTTCTTC
TRBJ2-1 | - | 12 | TRBV6-6 | - | CASRGSYNEQFF | TGTGCCAGCCGAGGGTCCTACAATGAGCAGTTCTTC
TRBJ1-3 | - | 13 | TRBV19 | once | CASAVARGNTIYF | TGTGCCAGTGCGGTTGCCCGTGGAAACACCATATATTTT
TRBJ1-6 | - | 16 | TRBV7-9 | - | CASSIGQPHYNSPLHF | TGTGCCAGCAGCATAGGACAGCCCCACTATAATTCACCCCTCCACTTT
TRBJ1-1 | - | 15 | TRBV6-5 | - | CASSYSVTGNTEAFF | TGTGCCAGCAGTTACTCGGTTACAGGGAACACTGAAGCTTTCTTT
TRBJ1-2 | - | 15 | TRBV4-3 | - | CASSQDPTYMEGYTF | TGCGCCAGCAGCCAAGACCCCACGTACATGGAGGGCTACACCTTC
TRBJ2-2 | - | 15 | TRBV24-1 | - | CATSGSDLRTGELFF | TGTGCCACCAGTGGTTCCGATTTGAGAACCGGGGAGCTGTTTTTT
TRBJ2-4 | TRBD1 | 14 | TRBV7-3 | - | CASSQSRGQNIQYF | TGTGCCAGCAGCCAGAGCAGGGGGCAAAACATTCAGTACTTC
TRBJ2-1 | - | 13 | TRBV7-3 | - | CASSLLQHNEQFF | TGTGCCAGCAGCTTATTACAGCACAATGAGCAGTTCTTC
TRBJ1-2 | - | 13 | TRBV5-1 | - | CASSPAGDYGYTF | TGCGCCAGCAGCCCGGCCGGGGATTATGGCTACACCTTC
TRBJ1-2 | TRBD1 | 17 | TRBV15 | - | CATSEGQTGSRKRGYTF | TGTGCCACCAGCGAGGGTCAGACAGGGTCCCGTAAGAGGGGCTACACCTTC
TRBJ1-6 | - | 14 | TRBV7-2 | - | CASTLGGMESPLHF | TGTGCCAGCACCCTCGGGGGAATGGAATCACCCCTCCACTTT
TRBJ2-3 | - | 19 | TRBV27 | - | CASSLYRGRAGTSTDTQYF | TGTGCCAGCAGTTTATACAGGGGAAGGGCGGGGACTAGCACAGATACGCAGTATTTT
TRBJ2-7 | - | 15 | TRBV3-1/TRBV3-2 | - | CASSLNPGPPGEQYF | TGTGCCAGCAGCCTCAACCCAGGGCCCCCTGGCGAGCAGTACTTC
TRBJ2-7 | - | 15 | TRBV6-5 | - | CASSYSGGNVYEQYF | TGTGCCAGCAGTTACTCGGGCGGGAATGTCTACGAGCAGTACTTC
TRBJ1-2 | - | 11 | TRBV2 | - | CASSEARGYTF | TGTGCCAGCAGTGAAGCGCGTGGCTACACCTTC
TRBJ1-5 | - | 16 | TRBV3-1/TRBV3-2 | few | CASSQDLGRRNQPQHF | TGTGCCAGCAGCCAAGACCTCGGCAGGCGCAATCAGCCCCAGCATTTT
TRBJ2-2 | - | 15 | TRBV7-3 | - | CASSRGALQSGELFF | TGTGCCAGCAGCCGGGGGGCCCTTCAATCCGGGGAGCTGTTTTTT
TRBJ2-3 | TRBD2 | 16 | TRBV3-1/TRBV3-2 | - | CASSHLAGSSGGIWYF | TGTGCCAGCAGCCATCTTGCGGGATCTAGCGGGGGTATATGGTATTTT
TRBJ1-3 | - | 15 | TRBV7-2 | - | CASSKVAGAGNTIYF | TGTGCCAGCAGCAAAGTAGCTGGAGCGGGAAACACCATATATTTT
TRBJ1-5 | - | 13 | TRBV28 | - | CASRIRASQPQHF | TGTGCCAGCAGAATCCGCGCGTCTCAACCCCAGCATTTT
TRBJ1-2 | - | 13 | TRBV12-3/TRBV12-4 | - | CASSLSLAFGYTF | TGTGCCAGCAGTTTAAGCCTCGCGTTTGGCTACACCTTC
TRBJ1-6 | - | 17 | TRBV18 | once | CASSPQGLSSYNSPLHF | TGTGCCAGCTCACCGCAGGGGTTGAGCTCCTATAATTCACCCCTCCACTTT
TRBJ2-1 | - | 15 | TRBV7-2 | - | CASSSTGTAYNEQFF | TGTGCCAGCAGTAGTACAGGGACGGCCTACAATGAGCAGTTCTTC
TRBJ1-3 | TRBD1 | 16 | TRBV27 | - | CASSSHYRGPGNTIYF | TGTGCCAGCAGTTCCCACTACAGGGGGCCCGGAAACACCATATATTTT
TRBJ1-2 | - | 15 | TRBV6-5 | - | CASRTRTRNNYGYTF | TGTGCCAGCAGGACGAGGACAAGAAATAACTATGGCTACACCTTC
TRBJ2-3 | - | 14 | TRBV5-1 | - | CASSFLGGPDTQYF | TGCGCCAGCAGCTTTCTAGGGGGTCCAGATACGCAGTATTTT
TRBJ2-5 | - | 16 | TRBV7-8 | - | CASSLGRGGPWETQYF | TGTGCCAGCAGCTTAGGAAGGGGGGGGCCGTGGGAGACCCAGTACTTC
TRBJ1-1 | - | 14 | TRBV5-6 | - | CASGAKEWNTEAFF | TGTGCCAGCGGAGCCAAGGAGTGGAACACTGAAGCTTTCTTT
TRBJ1-4 | - | 16 | TRBV19 | - | CASSSLTGLTNEKLFF | TGTGCCAGTAGTTCTCTGACTGGATTAACTAATGAAAAACTGTTTTTT
TRBJ1-2 | TRBD1 | 15 | TRBV7-2 | - | CASSLAGQINYGYTF | TGTGCCAGCAGCTTAGCGGGACAGATTAACTATGGCTACACCTTC
TRBJ1-2 | - | 13 | TRBV4-2 | - | CASSQVLQGGYTF | TGTGCCAGCAGCCAAGTTTTGCAGGGCGGCTACACCTTC
TRBJ2-7 | TRBD1 | 17 | TRBV4-1 | few | CASSQEWDRGSPYEQYF | TGCGCCAGCAGCCAAGAATGGGACAGGGGTAGTCCCTACGAGCAGTACTTC